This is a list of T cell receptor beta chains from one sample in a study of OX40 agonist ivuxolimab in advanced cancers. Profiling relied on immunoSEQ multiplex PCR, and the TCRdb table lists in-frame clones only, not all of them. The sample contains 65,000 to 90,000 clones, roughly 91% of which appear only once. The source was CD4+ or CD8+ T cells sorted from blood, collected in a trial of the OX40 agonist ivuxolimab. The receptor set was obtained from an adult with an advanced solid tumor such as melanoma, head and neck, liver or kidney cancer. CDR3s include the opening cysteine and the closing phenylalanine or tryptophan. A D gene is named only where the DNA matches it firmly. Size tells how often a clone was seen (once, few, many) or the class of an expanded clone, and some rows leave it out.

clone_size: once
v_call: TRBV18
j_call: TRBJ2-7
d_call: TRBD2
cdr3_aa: CASSYREGHYEQYF
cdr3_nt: TGTGCCAGCTCCTACCGGGAGGGTCACTACGAGCAGTACTTC

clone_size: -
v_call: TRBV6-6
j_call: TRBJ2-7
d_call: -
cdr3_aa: CASSQSSYEQYF
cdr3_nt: TGTGCCAGCAGCCAGAGCTCCTACGAGCAGTACTTC

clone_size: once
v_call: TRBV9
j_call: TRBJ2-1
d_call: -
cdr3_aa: CASSARIFGSYNEQFF
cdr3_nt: TGTGCCAGCAGCGCCAGGATTTTTGGGTCCTACAATGAGCAGTTCTTC

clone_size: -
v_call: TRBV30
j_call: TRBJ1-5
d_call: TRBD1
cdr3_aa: CAWSLGTGNQPQHF
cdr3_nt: TGTGCCTGGAGTCTGGGGACAGGCAATCAGCCCCAGCATTTT

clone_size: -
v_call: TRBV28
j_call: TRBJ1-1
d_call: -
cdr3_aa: CASGSPWGAFF
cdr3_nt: TGTGCCAGCGGATCTCCATGGGGAGCTTTCTTT

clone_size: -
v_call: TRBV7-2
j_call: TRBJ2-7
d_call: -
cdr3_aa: CASSSPAYEQYF
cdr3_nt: TGTGCCAGCAGCTCTCCCGCATACGAGCAGTACTTC

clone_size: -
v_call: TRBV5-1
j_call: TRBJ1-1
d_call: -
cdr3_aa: CASSLRTATEAFF
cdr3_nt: TGCGCCAGCAGCTTAAGGACGGCCACTGAAGCTTTCTTT

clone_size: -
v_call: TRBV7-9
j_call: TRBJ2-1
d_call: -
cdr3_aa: CASFGPAEQFF
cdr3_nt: TGTGCCAGCTTCGGTCCTGCGGAGCAGTTCTTC

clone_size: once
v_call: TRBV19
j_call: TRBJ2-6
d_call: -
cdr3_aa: CASSIGYGANVLTF
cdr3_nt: TGTGCCAGTAGTATTGGGTACGGGGCCAACGTCCTGACTTTC

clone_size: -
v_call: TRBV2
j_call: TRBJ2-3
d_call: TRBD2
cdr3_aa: CASRREADTQYF
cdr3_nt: TGTGCCAGCAGACGGGAGGCAGATACGCAGTATTTT

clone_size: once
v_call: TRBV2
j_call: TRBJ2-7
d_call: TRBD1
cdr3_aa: CASSGQGVGEQYF
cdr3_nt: TGTGCCAGCAGTGGGCAGGGGGTGGGCGAGCAGTACTTC

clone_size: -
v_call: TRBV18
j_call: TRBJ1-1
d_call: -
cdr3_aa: CASSPPQRVIDTEAFF
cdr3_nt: TGTGCCAGCTCACCACCGCAGCGAGTTATCGACACTGAAGCTTTCTTT

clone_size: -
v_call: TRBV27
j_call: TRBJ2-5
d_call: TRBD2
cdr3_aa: CASSLSPSGGRRETQYF
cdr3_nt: TGTGCCAGCAGTTTATCGCCTAGCGGAGGGCGCAGGGAGACCCAGTACTTC

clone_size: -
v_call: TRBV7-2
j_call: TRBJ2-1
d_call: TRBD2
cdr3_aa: CASSPSGPFDNEQFF
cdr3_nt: TGTGCCAGCAGCCCTAGCGGGCCCTTTGACAATGAGCAGTTCTTC

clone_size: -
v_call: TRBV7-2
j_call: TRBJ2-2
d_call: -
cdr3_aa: CASSIVRLQNTGELFF
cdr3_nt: TGTGCCAGCAGCATCGTTCGGTTGCAAAACACCGGGGAGCTGTTTTTT

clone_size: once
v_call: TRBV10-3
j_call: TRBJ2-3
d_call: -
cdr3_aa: CAISESKARGLSDTQYF
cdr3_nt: TGTGCCATCAGTGAGTCGAAAGCGCGGGGGCTTTCAGATACGCAGTATTTT

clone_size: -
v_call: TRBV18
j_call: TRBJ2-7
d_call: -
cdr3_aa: CASSPPTANYEQYF
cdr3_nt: TGTGCCAGCTCACCACCGACAGCGAATTACGAGCAGTACTTC

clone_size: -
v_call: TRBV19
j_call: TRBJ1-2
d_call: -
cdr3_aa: CASSTPGEGYGYTF
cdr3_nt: TGTGCCAGTAGTACACCGGGGGAGGGCTATGGCTACACCTTC

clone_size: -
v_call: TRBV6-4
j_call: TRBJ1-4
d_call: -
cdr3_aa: CASEGNEKLFF
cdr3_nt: TGTGCCAGCGAGGGTAATGAAAAACTGTTTTTT

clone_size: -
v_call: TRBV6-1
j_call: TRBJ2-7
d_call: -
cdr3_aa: CASIGLGAGEQYF
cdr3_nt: TGTGCCAGCATAGGCCTTGGGGCAGGGGAGCAGTACTTC

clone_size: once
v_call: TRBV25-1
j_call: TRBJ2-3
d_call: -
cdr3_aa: CASSAGNTQYF
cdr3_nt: TGTGCCAGCAGTGCGGGGAATACGCAGTATTTT

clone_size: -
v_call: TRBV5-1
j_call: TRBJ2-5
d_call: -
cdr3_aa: CASSLGWIRETQYF
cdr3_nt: TGCGCCAGCAGCTTGGGTTGGATTCGGGAGACCCAGTACTTC

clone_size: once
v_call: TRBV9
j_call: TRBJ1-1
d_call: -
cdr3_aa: CASSVAPLRSGNTEAFF
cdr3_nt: TGTGCCAGCAGCGTAGCCCCTTTAAGATCAGGGAACACTGAAGCTTTCTTT

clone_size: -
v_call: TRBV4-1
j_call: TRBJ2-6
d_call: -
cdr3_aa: CASRRTTGANVLTF
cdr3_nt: TGCGCCAGCAGACGGACAACAGGGGCCAACGTCCTGACTTTC

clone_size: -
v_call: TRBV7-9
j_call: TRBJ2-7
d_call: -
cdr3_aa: CASSLEGPYEQYF
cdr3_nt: TGTGCCAGCAGCTTAGAGGGGCCCTACGAGCAGTACTTC

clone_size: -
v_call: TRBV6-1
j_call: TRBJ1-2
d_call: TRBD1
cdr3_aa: CASSPGTGVGYTF
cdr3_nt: TGTGCCAGCAGCCCCGGGACAGGGGTTGGCTACACCTTC

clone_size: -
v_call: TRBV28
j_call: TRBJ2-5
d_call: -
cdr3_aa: CASSWLQETQYF
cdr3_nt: TGTGCCAGCAGCTGGCTCCAAGAGACCCAGTACTTC

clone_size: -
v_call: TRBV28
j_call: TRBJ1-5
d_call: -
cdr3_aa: CASSPPLTGWIDQPQHF
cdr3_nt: TGTGCCAGCAGTCCGCCTTTGACGGGATGGATTGATCAGCCCCAGCATTTT

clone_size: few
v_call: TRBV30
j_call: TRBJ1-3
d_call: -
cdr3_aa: CAWSVDLSGNTIYF
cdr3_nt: TGTGCCTGGAGTGTAGATTTGTCGGGAAACACCATATATTTT

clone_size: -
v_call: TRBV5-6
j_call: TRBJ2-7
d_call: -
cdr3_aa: CASSLGGMSYSYEQYF
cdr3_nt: TGTGCCAGCAGCTTGGGGGGGATGTCCTACTCCTACGAGCAGTACTTC

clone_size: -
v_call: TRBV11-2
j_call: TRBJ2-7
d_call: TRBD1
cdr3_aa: CASSSQGAGEQYF
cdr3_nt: TGTGCCAGCAGCTCTCAGGGGGCGGGCGAGCAGTACTTC

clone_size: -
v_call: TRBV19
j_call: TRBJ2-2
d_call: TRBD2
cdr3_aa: CASSTGGLITGELFF
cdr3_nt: TGTGCCAGTAGCACCGGGGGGTTGATCACCGGGGAGCTGTTTTTT

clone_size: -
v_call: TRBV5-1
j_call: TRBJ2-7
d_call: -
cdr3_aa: CASSLQGGGYEQYF
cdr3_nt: TGCGCCAGCAGCTTACAGGGAGGCGGGTACGAGCAGTACTTC

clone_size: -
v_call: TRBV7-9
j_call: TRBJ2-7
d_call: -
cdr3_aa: CASSQLAVSYEQYF
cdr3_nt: TGTGCCAGCAGCCAGCTAGCAGTCTCCTACGAGCAGTACTTC

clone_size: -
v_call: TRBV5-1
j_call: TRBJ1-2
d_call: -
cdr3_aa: CASSSPREGGYTF
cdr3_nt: TGCGCCAGCAGCAGCCCCCGGGAAGGGGGCTACACCTTC

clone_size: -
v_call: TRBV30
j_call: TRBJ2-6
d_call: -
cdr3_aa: CASDWNVLTF
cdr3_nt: TGTGCCTCGGACTGGAACGTCCTGACTTTC

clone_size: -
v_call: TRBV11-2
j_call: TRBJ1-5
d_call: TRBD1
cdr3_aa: CASSSQGAGQPQHF
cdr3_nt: TGTGCCAGCAGCTCACAGGGGGCAGGTCAGCCCCAGCATTTT

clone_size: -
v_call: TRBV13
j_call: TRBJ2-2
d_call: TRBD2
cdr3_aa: CASSLGLAGGSGELFF
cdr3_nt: TGTGCCAGCAGCCTGGGACTAGCGGGAGGTTCCGGGGAGCTGTTTTTT

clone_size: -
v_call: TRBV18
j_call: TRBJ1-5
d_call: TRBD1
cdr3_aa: CASSPGQGGGNQPQHF
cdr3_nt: TGTGCCAGCTCACCCGGACAGGGTGGCGGCAATCAGCCCCAGCATTTT

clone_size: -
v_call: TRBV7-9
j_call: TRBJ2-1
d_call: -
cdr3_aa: CASSVLSSYNEQFF
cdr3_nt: TGTGCCAGCAGCGTATTGAGCTCCTACAATGAGCAGTTCTTC

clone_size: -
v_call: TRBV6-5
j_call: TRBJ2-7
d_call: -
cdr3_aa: CASSAGTLKNEQYF
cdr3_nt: TGTGCCAGCAGTGCCGGGACCCTGAAGAACGAGCAGTACTTC

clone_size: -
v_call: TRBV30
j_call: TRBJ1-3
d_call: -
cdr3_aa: CAWSVGGNTIYF
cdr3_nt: TGTGCCTGGAGTGTGGGGGGGAACACCATATATTTT

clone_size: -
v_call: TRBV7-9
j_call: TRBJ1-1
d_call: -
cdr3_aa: CASSPDVNTEAFF
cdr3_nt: TGTGCCAGCAGCCCGGATGTGAACACTGAAGCTTTCTTT

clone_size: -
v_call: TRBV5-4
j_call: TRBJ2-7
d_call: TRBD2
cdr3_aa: CASSSPAGISYEQYF
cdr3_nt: TGTGCCAGCAGCTCCCCAGCGGGAATCTCCTACGAGCAGTACTTC

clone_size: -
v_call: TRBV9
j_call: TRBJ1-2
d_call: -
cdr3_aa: CASSTPKPGQGPNYGYTF
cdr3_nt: TGTGCCAGCAGCACGCCTAAACCGGGACAAGGGCCCAACTATGGCTACACCTTC

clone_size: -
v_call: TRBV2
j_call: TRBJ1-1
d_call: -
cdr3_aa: CASSEMGDTEAFF
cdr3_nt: TGTGCCAGCAGTGAAATGGGGGACACTGAAGCTTTCTTT

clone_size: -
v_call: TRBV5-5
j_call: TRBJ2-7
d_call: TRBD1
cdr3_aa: CASSLQGYLYEQYF
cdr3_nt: TGTGCCAGCAGCTTACAGGGGTACCTATACGAGCAGTACTTC

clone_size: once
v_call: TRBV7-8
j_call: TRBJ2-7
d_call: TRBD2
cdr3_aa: CASSLRGSAGPTYEQYF
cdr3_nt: TGTGCCAGCAGCTTAAGAGGCTCAGCGGGACCCACCTACGAGCAGTACTTC

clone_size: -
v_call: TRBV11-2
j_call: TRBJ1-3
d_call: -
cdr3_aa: CASSSFTSGNTIYF
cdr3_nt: TGTGCCAGCAGCTCCTTCACCTCTGGAAACACCATATATTTT

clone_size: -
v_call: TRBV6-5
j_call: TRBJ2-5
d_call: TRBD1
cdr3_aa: CASSLGTGETQYF
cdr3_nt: TGTGCCAGCAGCTTAGGGACAGGCGAGACCCAGTACTTC

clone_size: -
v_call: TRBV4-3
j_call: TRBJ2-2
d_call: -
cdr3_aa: CASSRMEGTGELFF
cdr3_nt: TGCGCCAGCAGCCGCATGGAGGGAACCGGGGAGCTGTTTTTT

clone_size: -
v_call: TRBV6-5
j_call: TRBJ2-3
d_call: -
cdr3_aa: CASSYSDPGGTDTQYF
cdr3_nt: TGTGCCAGCAGTTACTCCGATCCGGGGGGCACAGATACGCAGTATTTT

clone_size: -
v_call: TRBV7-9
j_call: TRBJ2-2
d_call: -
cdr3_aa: CASSLGEQRAGELFF
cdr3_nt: TGTGCCAGCAGCCTGGGTGAGCAGCGGGCCGGGGAGCTGTTTTTT

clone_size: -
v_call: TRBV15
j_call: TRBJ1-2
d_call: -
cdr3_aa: CATSPLGGGFNYGYTF
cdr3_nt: TGTGCCACCAGCCCGCTAGGAGGGGGATTCAACTATGGCTACACCTTC